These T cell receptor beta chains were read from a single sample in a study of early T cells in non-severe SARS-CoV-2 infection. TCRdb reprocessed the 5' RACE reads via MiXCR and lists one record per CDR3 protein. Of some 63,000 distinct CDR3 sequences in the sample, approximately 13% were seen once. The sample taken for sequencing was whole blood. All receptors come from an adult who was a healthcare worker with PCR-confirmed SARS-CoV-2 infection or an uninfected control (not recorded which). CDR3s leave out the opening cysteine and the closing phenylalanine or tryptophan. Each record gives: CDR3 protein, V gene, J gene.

cdr3_aa: ASSPGAETTDTQY; v_call: TRBV18; j_call: TRBJ2-3
cdr3_aa: ASSLGGGGRQETQY; v_call: TRBV7-9; j_call: TRBJ2-5
cdr3_aa: ASTASGVYGYT; v_call: TRBV6-5; j_call: TRBJ1-2
cdr3_aa: SARMTNRRTGELF; v_call: TRBV20-1; j_call: TRBJ2-2
cdr3_aa: ASRPNGDPSHEQY; v_call: TRBV12-3/TRBV12-4; j_call: TRBJ2-7
cdr3_aa: ASSLWGQGDNQPQH; v_call: TRBV5-1; j_call: TRBJ1-5
cdr3_aa: ASTRPTGGELF; v_call: TRBV12-3/TRBV12-4; j_call: TRBJ2-2
cdr3_aa: ASSFKGDTEAF; v_call: TRBV12-3/TRBV12-4; j_call: TRBJ1-1
cdr3_aa: ASSQGGTGNTGELF; v_call: TRBV3-1; j_call: TRBJ2-2
cdr3_aa: ASSPGLVDEQF; v_call: TRBV7-6; j_call: TRBJ2-1
cdr3_aa: ASSFSGSNTEAF; v_call: TRBV5-6; j_call: TRBJ1-1
cdr3_aa: ASTPSLGQAAGTQY; v_call: TRBV19; j_call: TRBJ2-5
cdr3_aa: ASSSGTNYEQY; v_call: TRBV5-1; j_call: TRBJ2-7
cdr3_aa: ASSLNQVNEQF; v_call: TRBV7-2; j_call: TRBJ2-1
cdr3_aa: ASSVALAGTGEEKLF; v_call: TRBV9; j_call: TRBJ1-4
cdr3_aa: ASSQTGGGRNIQY; v_call: TRBV6-5; j_call: TRBJ2-4
cdr3_aa: ASSLGTADTQY; v_call: TRBV7-6; j_call: TRBJ2-3
cdr3_aa: ASSVEQGYNSPLH; v_call: TRBV9; j_call: TRBJ1-6
cdr3_aa: ASRDVLYSGANVLT; v_call: TRBV5-1; j_call: TRBJ2-6
cdr3_aa: ASSRPLITQY; v_call: TRBV12-3/TRBV12-4; j_call: TRBJ2-3